Following are 15 T cell receptor beta chains from one sample sequenced in a study of T cell responses to AZD1222 COVID-19 vaccine. TCRdb's copy holds only in-frame clones and misses some; the assay was immunoSEQ multiplex PCR. This table has roughly 93,000 clones, roughly nine tenths appearing once. This specimen was peripheral blood, taken on day 0 of AZD1222 vaccination. These receptors came from an adult in good health.

In its sample, this clone was seen once. The chain employs TRBV27 and TRBJ1-1; 8 bases are a match to TRBD1. Germline V CDR1 and CDR2: MNHEY, SMNVEV (reference sequence). This CDR3 contains 14 residues. The ends lost 3 bases at V and 5 bases at J; junction bases unmatched: 5. The CDR3 DNA sequence: TGTGCCAGCAGTTTCAGGGGGCCAGAAACTGAAGCTTTCTTT. This sequence encodes CASSFRGPETEAFF.

This clone was counted a single time. CDR3 in amino acids: CASGFGGRFSDTQYF. The CDR3 DNA sequence: TGTGCTAGTGGTTTCGGCGGGAGGTTTTCAGATACGCAGTATTTT. The chain has TRBV12-5 and TRBJ2-3; 8 bases are shared with TRBD2. The length of the CDR3 is 15 residues. CDR1 and CDR2 (germline): LGHNT, FRNRAP. V shed 3 bases, J shed 4 bases, and the junction held 6 bases outside the gene matches.

The chain employs TRBV2 and TRBJ2-7, with D perhaps assigned TRBD1 or TRBD2 (5 bases each). The CDR3 sequence is 14 residues long. V lost 6 bases, J lost 5 bases, and 17 bases lay in between. CDR1 SNHLY and CDR2 FYNNEI come from the germline V gene. Here the CDR3 reads CASRPGTAPHEQYF. Written as DNA, the CDR3 is TGTGCCAGCAGGCCCGGGACCGCACCCCACGAGCAGTACTTC.

This clone occurred a few times. The chain links TRBV11-2 to TRBJ1-1; 7 bases are shared with TRBD1. Germline loops: CDR1 SGHAT, CDR2 FQNNGV. The junction had 3 bases not matched to a gene; V was cut back by 1 base and J by 1 base. The CDR3 length is 15 residues. Here the CDR3 DNA reads TGTGCCAGCAGCTTAGCGGAGGGGGCGAACACTGAAGCTTTCTTT. Translation gives CASSLAEGANTEAFF.

This clone was counted a single time. This rearrangement joins TRBV19 to TRBJ2-2, with D unclear. The CDR3 length is 13 residues. The V and J ends lost 8 bases and 7 bases respectively, with 14 bases between them. Germline-derived CDR1 and CDR2 are LNHDA and SQIVND (reference sequence). This CDR3 is CASETDRGGELFF. The CDR3 DNA reads TGTGCCAGTGAAACAGATCGTGGCGGGGAGCTGTTTTTT.

The gene calls are TRBV7-2 and TRBJ2-7, with 9 positions matching TRBD1. The J segment lost 2 bases and the V segment lost 5 bases, leaving 7 bases of the junction unmatched. The germline gives CDR1 SGHTA, CDR2 FQGNSA. This CDR3 region has 15 residues. CDR3 sequence (DNA): TGTGCCAGCAGCCGGACAGGGGCGAAAACCTACGAGCAGTACTTC. Translated: CASSRTGAKTYEQYF.

Only one count was recorded for this clone. The V and J genes are TRBV7-3 and TRBJ2-1; 10 bases are shared with TRBD2. The germline V gene has CDR1 SGHTA and CDR2 FQGTGA. V trimming: 5 bases; J trimming: 1 base; junction bases outside the gene matches: 2. The CDR3 has 15 amino acids. The CDR3: CASSLGLASYNEQFF. DNA for the CDR3: TGTGCCAGCAGCCTGGGACTAGCGTCCTACAATGAGCAGTTCTTC.

The chain has TRBV12-3 or TRBV12-4 and TRBJ2-1; TRBD2 aligns across 10 bases. This CDR3 has 12 amino acids. With V trimmed by 8 bases and J by 14 bases, 9 bases remained unmatched. This CDR3 reads CASRTAGGPEFF. In DNA, the CDR3 is TGTGCCAGCCGTACAGCGGGAGGGCCGGAGTTCTTC.

This chain uses TRBV11-3 with TRBJ2-2; 8 nucleotides agree with TRBD2. This CDR3 is 15 amino acids long. The trim removed 7 bases at V and 6 bases at J, leaving 10 bases unmatched. Germline V gene lookup returns CDR1 SGHNT and CDR2 YENEEA. Here the CDR3 reads CASTAGGGSAGELFF. DNA of the CDR3: TGTGCCAGCACCGCGGGGGGCGGGAGCGCCGGGGAGCTGTTTTTT.

The chain has TRBV7-3 and TRBJ2-6, with D unresolved. This CDR3 is 18 amino acids long. Deletions cut 5 bases from V and 0 bases from J, with 17 bases between. CDR1 and CDR2 (germline): SGHTA, FQGTGA. The CDR3 loop reads CASSPGLTTSSGANVLTF. The CDR3 coding sequence is TGTGCCAGCAGCCCCGGATTGACGACGAGCTCTGGGGCCAACGTCCTGACTTTC. The whole variable domain, remainder taken from reference TRBV7-3 and TRBJ2-6, is GAGVSQTPSNKVTEKGKYVELRCDPISGHTALYWYRQSLGQGPEFLIYFQGTGAADDSGLPNDRFFAVRPEGSVSTLKIQRTERGDSAVYLCASSPGLTTSSGANVLTFGAGSRLTVL.

The J gene is TRBJ2-3, the V gene TRBV7-6; 9 bases map to TRBD1. Trimming took 3 bases from V and 3 from J; bases not matched to a gene: 7. The V gene's germline CDR1 is SGHVS and CDR2 FNYEAQ. The CDR3 loop spans 16 amino acids. CDR3 DNA sequence: TGTGCCAGCAGCTTGAGTCGGGACAGGGTGACAGATACGCAGTATTTT. This translates into CASSLSRDRVTDTQYF.

The chain combines TRBV28 with TRBJ1-2; 8 bases match TRBD1. Germline V lookup: CDR1 MDHEN, CDR2 SYDVKM. The CDR3 has 16 amino acids. Losses at the gene ends were 6 bases for V and 0 bases for J; bases not matched to a gene: 9. CDR3 protein: CASSITGGPTNYGYTF. In nucleotides, the CDR3 is TGTGCCAGCAGCATCACAGGGGGACCCACTAACTATGGCTACACCTTC.

This sequence joins TRBV18 and TRBJ1-4; D is perhaps TRBD1 (6 bases). CDR3 length equals 16 residues. Germline V gives CDR1 KGHSH, CDR2 LQKENI. Trimming took 5 bases from V and 3 from J, leaving 16 bases between them. Here the CDR3 DNA reads TGTGCCAGCTCAGCACAAAGACAGGCAGCTAATGAAAAACTGTTTTTT. Its translation is CASSAQRQAANEKLFF.

This chain uses TRBV27 with TRBJ2-4; 8 bases match TRBD1. There are 16 residues in the CDR3. Trimming cost V 0 bases and J 3 bases; bases outside gene matches: 4. Germline V CDR1 and CDR2: MNHEY, SMNVEV (reference sequence). CDR3 sequence (DNA): TGTGCCAGCAGTTTATCCGGACAGGGAGGCAAAAACATTCAGTACTTC. Its protein is CASSLSGQGGKNIQYF.

V is TRBV18 and J is TRBJ2-7; TRBD1 matches 7 bases. The CDR3 contains 18 residues. With 1 base clipped from V and 0 bases from J, the junction kept 12 bases outside the gene matches. Germline CDR1 and CDR2: KGHSH and LQKENI. As DNA, the CDR3 is TGTGCCAGCTCACCACTTAAGCCAATAAGGGACAGCTCCTACGAGCAGTACTTC. Translation gives CASSPLKPIRDSSYEQYF.